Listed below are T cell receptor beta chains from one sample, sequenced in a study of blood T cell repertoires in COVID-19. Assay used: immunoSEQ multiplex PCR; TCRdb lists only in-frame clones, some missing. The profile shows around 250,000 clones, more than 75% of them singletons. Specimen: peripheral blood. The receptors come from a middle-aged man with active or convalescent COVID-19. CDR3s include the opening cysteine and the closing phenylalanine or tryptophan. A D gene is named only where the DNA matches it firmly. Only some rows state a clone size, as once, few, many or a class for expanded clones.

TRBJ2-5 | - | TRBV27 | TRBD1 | TGTGCCAGCAGCCCGCGACAGGGGGTATTTGCCGATTCCCAAGAGACCCAGTACTTC | CASSPRQGVFADSQETQYF
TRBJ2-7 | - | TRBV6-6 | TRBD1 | TGTGCCAGCAGCTCCGGGACAGCAGCCTACGAGCAGTACTTC | CASSSGTAAYEQYF
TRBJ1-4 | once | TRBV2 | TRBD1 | TGTGCCAGCAGTGGGGACAGGCAATCGAAACTGTTTTTT | CASSGDRQSKLFF
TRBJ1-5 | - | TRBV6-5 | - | TGTGCCAGCAGTACAGGGAATCAGCCCCAGCATTTT | CASSTGNQPQHF
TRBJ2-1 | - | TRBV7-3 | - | TGTGCCAGCAGCTCAAGCCGTAATGAGCAGTTCTTC | CASSSSRNEQFF
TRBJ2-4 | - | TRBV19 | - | TGTGCCAGTAGCAGCCGGGACAACAAAAACATTCAGTACTTC | CASSSRDNKNIQYF
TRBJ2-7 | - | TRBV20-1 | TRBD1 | TGCAGTGCTAGTGATCTGGGACAGGGGGCTGTCGAGCAGTACTTC | CSASDLGQGAVEQYF
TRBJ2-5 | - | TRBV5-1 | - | TGCGCCAGCAGCTCCCACCAAGGGGCCGGGGAGACCCAGTACTTC | CASSSHQGAGETQYF
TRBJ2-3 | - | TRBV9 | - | TGTGCCAGCAGCGGGCGCCGGGACTCTCCGGGGACGCAGTATTTT | CASSGRRDSPGTQYF
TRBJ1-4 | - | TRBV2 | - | TGTGCCAGCAGTGAAGGGGGGGGTAGAGAAAAACTGTTTTTT | CASSEGGGREKLFF
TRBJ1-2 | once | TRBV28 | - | TGTGCCAGCAGCCCGGGAGGAGGCTATGGCTACACCTTC | CASSPGGGYGYTF
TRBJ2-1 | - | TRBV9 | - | TGTGCCAGCAGCGTAGGGGGGCAATCCTACAATGAGCAGTTCTTC | CASSVGGQSYNEQFF
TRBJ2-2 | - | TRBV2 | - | TGTGCCAGCGGCGGAGCCACCGGGGAGCTGTTTTTT | CASGGATGELFF
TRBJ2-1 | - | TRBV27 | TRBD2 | TGTGCCAGCCGATTAGCGGGAGGGGGGGACAATGAGCAGTTCTTC | CASRLAGGGDNEQFF
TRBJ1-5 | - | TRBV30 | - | TGTGCCTGGAGTACTCGTGGCAATCAGCCCCAGCATTTT | CAWSTRGNQPQHF
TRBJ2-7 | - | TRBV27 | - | TGTGCCAGCAGTTTGGGGGCCCCCGGCCCGTACGAGCAGTACTTC | CASSLGAPGPYEQYF
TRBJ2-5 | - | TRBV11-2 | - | TGTGCCAGCAATGGCGGCAAAGAGACCCAGTACTTC | CASNGGKETQYF
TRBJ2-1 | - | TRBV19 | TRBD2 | TGTGCCAGTTCCCTGGGAGGGCTCCTGTTCTTC | CASSLGGLLFF
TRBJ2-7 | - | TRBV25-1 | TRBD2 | TGTGCCAGCAGTTCCCCAAGGGGACTACCCTACGAGCAGTACTTC | CASSSPRGLPYEQYF
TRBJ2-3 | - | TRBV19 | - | TGTGCCAGTAGAGGAGTCACAGATACGCAGTATTTT | CASRGVTDTQYF
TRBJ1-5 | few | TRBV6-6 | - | TGTGCCAGCAGTCGACAGTACAATCAGCCCCAGCATTTT | CASSRQYNQPQHF
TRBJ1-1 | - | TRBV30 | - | TGTGCCTGGAACCTGGGGCAGGACACTGAAGCTTTCTTT | CAWNLGQDTEAFF
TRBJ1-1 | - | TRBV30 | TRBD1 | TGTGCCTGGAGTGCACAGGGGTGGACTGAAGCTTTCTTT | CAWSAQGWTEAFF
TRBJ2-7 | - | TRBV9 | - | TGTGCCAGCAGCGTAGAAGTGAGTCCACCCTACGAGCAGTACTTC | CASSVEVSPPYEQYF
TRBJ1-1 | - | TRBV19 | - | TGTGCCAGTAGCGTCAGGGTCACGGCGGGGGCTGAAGCTTTCTTT | CASSVRVTAGAEAFF
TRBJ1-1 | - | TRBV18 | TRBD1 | TGTGCCAGCTCACCCCGGGACAGGAACACTGAAGCTTTCTTT | CASSPRDRNTEAFF
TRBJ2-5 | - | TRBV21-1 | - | TGTGCCAGCAGCAAATCCCATGCGCGAAGTAGCCAGTACTTC | CASSKSHARSSQYF
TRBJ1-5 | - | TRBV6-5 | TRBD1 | TGTGCCAGCAGGAAAGGGGGCGTCAACCAGCCCCAGCATTTT | CASRKGGVNQPQHF
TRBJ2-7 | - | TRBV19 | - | TGTGCCAGTAACGGGATAACCGGCTACGAGCAGTACTTC | CASNGITGYEQYF
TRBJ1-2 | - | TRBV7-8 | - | TGTGCCAGCAGCCAAATGACAGGTCGTCTACCCACCTTC | CASSQMTGRLPTF
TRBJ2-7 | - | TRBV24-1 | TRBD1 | TGTGCCACACACAGGGGGCTCAGGTACGAGCAGTACTTC | CATHRGLRYEQYF
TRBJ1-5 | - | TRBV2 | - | TGTGCCAGCACCGCCCTACCCAATAGCAATCAGCCCCAGCATTTT | CASTALPNSNQPQHF
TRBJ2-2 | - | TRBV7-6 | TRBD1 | TGTGCCAGCAGCCCAGGGACAGGGAGGGCCGGGGAGCTGTTTTTT | CASSPGTGRAGELFF
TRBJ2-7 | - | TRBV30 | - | TGTGCCTGGAGTGCATCCTCGACAGTTCAGTACTTC | CAWSASSTVQYF
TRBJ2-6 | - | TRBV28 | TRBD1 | TGTGCCAGCAGCACCGGGACAGCATACTCTGGGGCCAACGTCCTGACTTTC | CASSTGTAYSGANVLTF
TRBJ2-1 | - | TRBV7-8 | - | TGTGCCAGCAGCTCCAAAGGGGGCTCCTACAATGAGCAGTTCTTC | CASSSKGGSYNEQFF
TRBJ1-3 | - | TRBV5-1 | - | TGCGCCAGCAGCTTGGACGGCACCATATATTTT | CASSLDGTIYF
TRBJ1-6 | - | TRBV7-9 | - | TGTGCCAGCAGCTTATCGGGGGGGTCACCCCTCCACTTT | CASSLSGGSPLHF
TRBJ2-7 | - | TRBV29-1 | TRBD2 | TGCAGCGCTAGCGGGGCAGACTACGAGCAGTACTTC | CSASGADYEQYF
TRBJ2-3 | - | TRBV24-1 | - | TGTGCCACCAGTCTGCCGGGCAGGGGCACAGATACGCAGTATTTT | CATSLPGRGTDTQYF
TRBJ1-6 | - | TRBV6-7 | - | TGTGCCAGCATCAGGATGCCCTTCTCTCAGTATAATTCACCCCTCCACTTT | CASIRMPFSQYNSPLHF
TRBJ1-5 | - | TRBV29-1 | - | TGCAGCGTTGAAGTGGGGCCCGATCAGCCCCAGCATTTT | CSVEVGPDQPQHF
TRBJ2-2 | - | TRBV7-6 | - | TGTGCCAGCAGCCGCACCGGGGAGCTGTTTTTT | CASSRTGELFF
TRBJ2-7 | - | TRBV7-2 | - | TGTGCCAGCAGCTTACCCCCGCGGGGCGGCGAGCAGTACTTC | CASSLPPRGGEQYF
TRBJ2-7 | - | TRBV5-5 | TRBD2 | TGTGCCAGCAGCGTAGACTGGGGACTAGCGGGAGTCGAGCAGTACTTC | CASSVDWGLAGVEQYF